The clone carrying this T cell receptor beta chain was detected only a few times. What it binds is not known. Researchers ran the PCR with 60 Vbeta and 13 Jbeta primers. Sequencing used immunoSEQ multiplex PCR; TCRdb keeps in-frame clones, though not all of them. The data hold 98,000 or so clones, with over 60% observed a single time. The entry originates in a study of cytomegalovirus exposure and HLA in healthy donors. Whole-study findings and limits: There were some V segments, including TRBV6-2 and TRBV6-3, excluded as indistinguishable.

The CDR3 loop spans 13 amino acids. With 4 bases removed from V and 4 bases from J, the gap between germline ends came to 10 bases. Germline-derived CDR1 and CDR2 are SGHTA and FQGNSA. The sample consisted of PBMCs. This sequence joins TRBV7-2 and TRBJ2-5; the D gene is possibly TRBD1 (6 bases). The receptor's source is a female donor in good health and CMV-seronegative. The CDR3 region is CASSYVGAETQYF. The CDR3 coding sequence is TGTGCCAGCAGCTACGTGGGGGCAGAGACCCAGTACTTC.